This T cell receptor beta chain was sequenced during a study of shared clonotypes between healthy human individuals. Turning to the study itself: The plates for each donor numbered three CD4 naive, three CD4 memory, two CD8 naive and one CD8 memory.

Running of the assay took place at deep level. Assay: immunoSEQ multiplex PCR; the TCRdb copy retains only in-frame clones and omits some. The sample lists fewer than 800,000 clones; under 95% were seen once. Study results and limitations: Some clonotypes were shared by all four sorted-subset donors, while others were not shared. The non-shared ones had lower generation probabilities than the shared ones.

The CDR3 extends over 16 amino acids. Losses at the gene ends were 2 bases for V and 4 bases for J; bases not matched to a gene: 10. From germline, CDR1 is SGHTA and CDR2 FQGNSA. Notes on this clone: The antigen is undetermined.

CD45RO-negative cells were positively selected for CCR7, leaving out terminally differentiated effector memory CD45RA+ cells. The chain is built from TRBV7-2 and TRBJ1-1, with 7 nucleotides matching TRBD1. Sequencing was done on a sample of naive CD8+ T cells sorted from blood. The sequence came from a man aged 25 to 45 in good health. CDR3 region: CASSLTPTGSGTEAFF. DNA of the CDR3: TGTGCCAGCAGCTTAACCCCGACAGGGAGTGGCACTGAAGCTTTCTTT. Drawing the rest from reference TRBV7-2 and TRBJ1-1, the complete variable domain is GAGVSQSPSNKVTEKGKDVELRCDPISGHTALYWYRQSLGQGLEFLIYFQGNSAPDKSGLPSDRFSAERTGGSVSTLTIQRTQQEDSAVYLCASSLTPTGSGTEAFFGQGTRLTVV.